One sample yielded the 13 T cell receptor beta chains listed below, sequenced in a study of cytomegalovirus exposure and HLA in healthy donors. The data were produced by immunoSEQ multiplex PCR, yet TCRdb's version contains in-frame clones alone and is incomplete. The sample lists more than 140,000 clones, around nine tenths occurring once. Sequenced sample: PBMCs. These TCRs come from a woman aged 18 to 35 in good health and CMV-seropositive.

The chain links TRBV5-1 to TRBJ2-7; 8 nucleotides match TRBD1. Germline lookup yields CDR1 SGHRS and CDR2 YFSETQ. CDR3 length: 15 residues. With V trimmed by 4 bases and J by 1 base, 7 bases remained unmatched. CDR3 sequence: CASSPGDRNSYEQYF. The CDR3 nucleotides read TGCGCCAGCAGCCCGGGGGACAGGAATTCCTACGAGCAGTACTTC.

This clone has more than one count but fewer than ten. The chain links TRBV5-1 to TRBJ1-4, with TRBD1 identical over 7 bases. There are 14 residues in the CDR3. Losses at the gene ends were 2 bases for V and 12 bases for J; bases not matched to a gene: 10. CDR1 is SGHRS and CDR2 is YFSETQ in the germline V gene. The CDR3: CASSLTGAESELFF. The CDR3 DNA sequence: TGCGCCAGCAGCTTAACAGGGGCCGAGTCGGAACTGTTTTTT.

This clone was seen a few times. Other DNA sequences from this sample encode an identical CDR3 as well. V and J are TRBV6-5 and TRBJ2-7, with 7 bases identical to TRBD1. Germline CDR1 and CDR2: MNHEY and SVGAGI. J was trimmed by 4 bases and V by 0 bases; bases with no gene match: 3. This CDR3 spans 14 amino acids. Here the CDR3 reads CASSYSRQGYEQYF. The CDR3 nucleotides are TGTGCCAGCAGTTACTCGAGACAGGGTTACGAGCAGTACTTC.

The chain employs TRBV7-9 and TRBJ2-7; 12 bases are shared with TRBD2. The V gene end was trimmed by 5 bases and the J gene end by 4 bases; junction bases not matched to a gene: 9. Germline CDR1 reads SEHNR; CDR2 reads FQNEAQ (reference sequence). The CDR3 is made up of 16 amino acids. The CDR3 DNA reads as TGTGCCAGCAGCCCCAGGGGGGGGACTAGCGGGTACGAGCAGTACTTC. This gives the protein CASSPRGGTSGYEQYF.

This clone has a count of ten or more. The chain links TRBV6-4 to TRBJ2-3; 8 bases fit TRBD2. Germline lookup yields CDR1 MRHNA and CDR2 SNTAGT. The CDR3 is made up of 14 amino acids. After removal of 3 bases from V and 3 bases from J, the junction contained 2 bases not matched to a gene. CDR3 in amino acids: CASSEAGETDTQYF. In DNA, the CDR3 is TGTGCCAGCAGTGAAGCGGGAGAGACAGATACGCAGTATTTT.

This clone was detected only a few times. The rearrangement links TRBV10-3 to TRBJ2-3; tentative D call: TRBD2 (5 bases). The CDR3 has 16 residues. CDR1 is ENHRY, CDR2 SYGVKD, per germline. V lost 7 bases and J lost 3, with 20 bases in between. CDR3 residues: CAITPVGREGTDTQYF. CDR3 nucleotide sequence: TGTGCCATCACCCCGGTAGGGAGAGAGGGAACAGATACGCAGTATTTT.

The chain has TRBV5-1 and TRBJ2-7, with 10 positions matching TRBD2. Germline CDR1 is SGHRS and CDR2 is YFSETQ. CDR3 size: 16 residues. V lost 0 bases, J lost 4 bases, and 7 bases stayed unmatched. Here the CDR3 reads CASSLASGRSVYEQYF. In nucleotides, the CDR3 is TGCGCCAGCAGCTTGGCTAGCGGGAGAAGCGTGTACGAGCAGTACTTC.

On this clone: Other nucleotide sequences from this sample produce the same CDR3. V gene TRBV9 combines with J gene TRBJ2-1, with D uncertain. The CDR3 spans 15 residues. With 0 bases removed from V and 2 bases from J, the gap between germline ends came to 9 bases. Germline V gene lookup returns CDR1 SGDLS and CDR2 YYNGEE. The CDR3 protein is CASSVAGRPYNEQFF. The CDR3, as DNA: TGTGCCAGCAGCGTAGCAGGTAGACCCTACAATGAGCAGTTCTTC.

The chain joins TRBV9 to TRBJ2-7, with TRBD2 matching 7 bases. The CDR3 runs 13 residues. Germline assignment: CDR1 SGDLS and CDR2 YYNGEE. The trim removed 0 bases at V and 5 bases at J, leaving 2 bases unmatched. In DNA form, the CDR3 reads TGTGCCAGCAGCGTAGCGGCGGGAGACGAGCAGTACTTC. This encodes CASSVAAGDEQYF.

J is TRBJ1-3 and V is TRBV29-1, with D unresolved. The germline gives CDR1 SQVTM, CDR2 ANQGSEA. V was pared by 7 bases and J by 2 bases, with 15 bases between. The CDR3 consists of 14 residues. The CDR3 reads CSADRGGTGNTIYF. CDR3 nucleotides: TGCAGCGCCGATCGGGGAGGGACTGGAAACACCATATATTTT.

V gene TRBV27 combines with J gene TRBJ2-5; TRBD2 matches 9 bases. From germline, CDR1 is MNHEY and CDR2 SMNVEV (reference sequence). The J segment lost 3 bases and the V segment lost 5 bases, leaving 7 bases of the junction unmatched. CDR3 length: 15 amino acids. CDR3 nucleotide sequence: TGTGCCAGCAGTGTCCATAGCGGGAGTGAAGAGACCCAGTACTTC. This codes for CASSVHSGSEETQYF.

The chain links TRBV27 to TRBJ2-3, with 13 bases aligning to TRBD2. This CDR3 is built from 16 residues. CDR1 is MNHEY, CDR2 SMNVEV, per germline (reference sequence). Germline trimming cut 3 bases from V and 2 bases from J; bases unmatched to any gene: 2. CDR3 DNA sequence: TGTGCCAGCAGTTTCGGACTAGCGGGAGTCACAGATACGCAGTATTTT. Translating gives CASSFGLAGVTDTQYF.

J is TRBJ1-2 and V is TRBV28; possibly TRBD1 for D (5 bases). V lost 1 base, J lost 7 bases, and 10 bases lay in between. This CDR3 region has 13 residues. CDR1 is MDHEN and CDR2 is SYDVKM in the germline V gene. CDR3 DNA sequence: TGTGCCAGCAGTTTATCGGGGGGTCCTGGCTACACCTTC. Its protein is CASSLSGGPGYTF.